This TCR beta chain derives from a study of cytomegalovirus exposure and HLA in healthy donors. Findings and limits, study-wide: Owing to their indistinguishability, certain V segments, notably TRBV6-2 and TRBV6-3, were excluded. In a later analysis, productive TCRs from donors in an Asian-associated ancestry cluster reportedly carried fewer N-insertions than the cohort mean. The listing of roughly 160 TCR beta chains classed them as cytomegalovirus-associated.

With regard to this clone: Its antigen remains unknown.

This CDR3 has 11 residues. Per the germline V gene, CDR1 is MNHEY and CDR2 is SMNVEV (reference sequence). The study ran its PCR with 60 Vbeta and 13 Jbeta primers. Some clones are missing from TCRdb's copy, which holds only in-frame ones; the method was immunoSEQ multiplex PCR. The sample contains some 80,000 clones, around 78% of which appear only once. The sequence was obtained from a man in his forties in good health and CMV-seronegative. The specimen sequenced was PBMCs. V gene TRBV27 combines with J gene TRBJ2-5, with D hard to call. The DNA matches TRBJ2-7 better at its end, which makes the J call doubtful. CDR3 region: CASRENYEQYF. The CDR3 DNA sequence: TGTGCCAGCAGAGAAAACTACGAGCAGTACTTC.